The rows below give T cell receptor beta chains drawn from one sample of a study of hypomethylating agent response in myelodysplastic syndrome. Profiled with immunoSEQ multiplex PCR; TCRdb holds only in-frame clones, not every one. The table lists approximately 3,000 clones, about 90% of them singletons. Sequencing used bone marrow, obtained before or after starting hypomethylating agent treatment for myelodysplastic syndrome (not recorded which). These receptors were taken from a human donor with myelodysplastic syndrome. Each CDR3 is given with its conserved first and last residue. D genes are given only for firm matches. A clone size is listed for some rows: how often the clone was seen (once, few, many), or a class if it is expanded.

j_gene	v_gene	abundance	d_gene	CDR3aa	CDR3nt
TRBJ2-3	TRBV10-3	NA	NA	CAISELDLTPGTQYF	TGTGCCATCAGTGAGTTGGATTTAACTCCAGGTACGCAGTATTTT
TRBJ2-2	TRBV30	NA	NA	CAWGPGFKPGELFF	TGTGCCTGGGGGCCGGGTTTCAAACCGGGGGAGCTGTTTTTT
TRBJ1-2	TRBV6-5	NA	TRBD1	CASRTTGRSGYTF	TGTGCCAGCAGGACGACAGGGCGGTCTGGCTACACCTTC
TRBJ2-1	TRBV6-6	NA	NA	CASSFAPDNEQFF	TGTGCCAGCAGTTTTGCCCCTGACAATGAGCAGTTCTTC
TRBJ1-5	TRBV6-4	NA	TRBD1	CASSDSDRGGNQPQHF	TGTGCCAGCAGTGACTCCGACAGGGGAGGCAATCAGCCCCAGCATTTT
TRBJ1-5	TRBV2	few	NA	CASRNTYSNQPQHF	TGTGCCAGCAGGAACACTTATAGCAATCAGCCCCAGCATTTT
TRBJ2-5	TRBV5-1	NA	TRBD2	CASSLNSGGAETQYF	TGCGCCAGCAGCTTGAATAGCGGGGGGGCTGAGACCCAGTACTTC
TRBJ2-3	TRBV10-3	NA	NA	CAISGDAPTDTQYF	TGTGCCATCAGCGGCGATGCGCCCACAGATACGCAGTATTTT
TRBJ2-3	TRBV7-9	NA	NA	CASSLVGDTQYF	TGTGCCAGCAGCTTAGTCGGAGATACGCAGTATTTT
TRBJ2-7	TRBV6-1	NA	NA	CATPGSSYEQYF	TGTGCCACCCCAGGTAGCTCCTACGAGCAGTACTTC
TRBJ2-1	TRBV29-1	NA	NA	CSAEDSSYNEQFF	TGCAGCGCCGAGGACAGTTCCTACAATGAGCAGTTCTTC
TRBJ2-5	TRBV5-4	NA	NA	CASSKSSRSQETQYF	TGTGCCAGCAGCAAGTCCTCACGGAGTCAAGAGACCCAGTACTTC
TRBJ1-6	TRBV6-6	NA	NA	CASTGGNNSPLHF	TGTGCCAGCACCGGGGGTAATAATTCACCCCTCCACTTT
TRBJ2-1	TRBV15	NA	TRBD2	CATSRDLGRGLAGPEQFF	TGTGCCACCAGCAGAGATCTAGGCCGCGGACTAGCGGGACCTGAGCAGTTCTTC
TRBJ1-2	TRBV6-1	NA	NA	CASLDRDTNYGYTF	TGTGCCAGCCTAGACCGGGACACTAACTATGGCTACACCTTC
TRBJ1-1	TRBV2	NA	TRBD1	CASTLGQGAPRTEAFF	TGTGCCAGCACCCTTGGACAGGGGGCCCCGAGAACTGAAGCTTTCTTT
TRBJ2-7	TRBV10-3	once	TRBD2	CAISPTSGGYEQYF	TGTGCCATCAGTCCTACTAGCGGGGGATACGAGCAGTACTTC
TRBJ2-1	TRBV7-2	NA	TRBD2	CASSLGGSGGGYNEQFF	TGTGCCAGCAGCTTAGGGGGGAGCGGGGGTGGGTACAATGAGCAGTTCTTC
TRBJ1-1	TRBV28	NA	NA	CASIWRGTVTEAFF	TGTGCCAGCATCTGGAGGGGGACTGTTACTGAAGCTTTCTTT
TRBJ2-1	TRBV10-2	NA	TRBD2	CASSRTSAEYNEQFF	TGCGCCAGCAGCCGAACTAGCGCTGAGTACAATGAGCAGTTCTTC
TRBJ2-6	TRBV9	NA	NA	CASSAIGGGSGANVLTF	TGTGCCAGCAGCGCAATAGGGGGAGGCTCTGGGGCCAACGTCCTGACTTTC
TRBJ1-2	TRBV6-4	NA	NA	CASSVDFGTLGGYTF	TGTGCCAGCAGTGTAGATTTCGGGACACTGGGGGGCTACACCTTC
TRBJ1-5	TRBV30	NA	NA	CAWSVRDSSNQPQHF	TGTGCCTGGAGTGTACGTGACAGTTCCAATCAGCCCCAGCATTTT
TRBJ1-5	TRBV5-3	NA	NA	CARGKTVNQPQHF	TGTGCCAGAGGGAAGACAGTCAATCAGCCCCAGCATTTT
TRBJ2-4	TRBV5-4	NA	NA	CASYGDNRKGLAKNIQYF	TGTGCCAGCTATGGAGACAATAGGAAAGGGCTAGCCAAAAACATTCAGTACTTC
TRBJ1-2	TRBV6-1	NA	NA	CASGRTVSIPYGYTF	TGTGCCAGCGGGAGAACAGTCTCAATCCCCTATGGCTACACCTTC
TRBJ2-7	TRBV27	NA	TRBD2	CASSLFRGAYEQYF	TGTGCCAGCAGTTTATTCCGGGGGGCCTACGAGCAGTACTTC
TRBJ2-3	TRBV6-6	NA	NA	CASSPHGTDTQYF	TGTGCCAGCAGTCCACACGGCACAGATACGCAGTATTTT
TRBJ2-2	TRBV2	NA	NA	CASSESTFAGELFF	TGTGCCAGCAGTGAAAGTACGTTCGCCGGGGAGCTGTTTTTT